The 18 T cell receptor beta chains below all came from one sample that was sequenced in a study of long-term antiretroviral therapy in people with HIV. A v3.0 immunoSEQ assay was performed at survey level. Clones were sequenced by immunoSEQ multiplex PCR, and TCRdb holds only the in-frame ones, with some missing. The sample contains 45,000 or so clones, more than 90% of which appear only once. This specimen was unsorted PBMCs, taken 3.7 years after starting antiretroviral therapy. The receptors come from a woman aged 45-65 years with HIV.

The table lists this clone with a count of one. The chain carries TRBV7-8 and TRBJ1-1; 8 nucleotides match TRBD1. CDR1 and CDR2 (germline): SGHVS, FQNEAQ. The CDR3 runs 14 residues. With 3 bases clipped from V and 2 bases from J, the junction kept 2 bases outside the gene matches. Written as DNA, the CDR3 is TGTGCCAGCAGCTTGGACAGGGCAAACACTGAAGCTTTCTTT. It codes for CASSLDRANTEAFF.

The chain carries TRBV9 and TRBJ2-1; tentatively, D is TRBD1 (6 bases). This CDR3 region has 16 residues. Trimming took off 4 bases at V and 0 bases at J, with 14 bases between the two ends. Germline loops: CDR1 SGDLS, CDR2 YYNGEE. The CDR3 nucleotides are TGTGCCAGCAGCTTTGGGGGCGGTAGCTCCTACAATGAGCAGTTCTTC. Protein sequence: CASSFGGGSSYNEQFF.

CDR3 in amino acids: CASSLSNFNQPQHF. In DNA, the CDR3 is TGTGCCAGCAGTCTTAGTAATTTCAATCAGCCCCAGCATTTT. The genes are TRBV6-6 and TRBJ1-5; no clear D. Germline CDR1 is MNHNY and CDR2 is SVGAGI (reference sequence). This CDR3 comprises 14 residues. The ends were cut back, 5 bases at V and 3 bases at J, with 11 bases in the middle.

V and J are TRBV4-2 and TRBJ1-2; possibly TRBD1 for D (6 bases). Germline V lookup: CDR1 LGHNA, CDR2 YNFKEQ. V dropped 2 bases and J dropped 6 bases, with 10 bases sitting between them. This CDR3 is built from 13 residues. The CDR3 loop reads CASSQRTVDGYTF. The CDR3 region has the DNA TGTGCCAGCAGCCAACGGACAGTCGATGGCTACACCTTC.

The chain carries TRBV11-2 and TRBJ1-1; the D is unclear. Germline V gene data show CDR1 as SGHAT and CDR2 as FQNNGV. The CDR3 is 14 amino acids. Trimming removed 2 bases at V and 1 base at J, with 8 bases between. CDR3 loop: CASSLNPGNTEAFF. The CDR3 bases are TGTGCCAGCAGCTTAAACCCGGGGAACACTGAAGCTTTCTTT.

CDR3: CASSLEAGMNTEAFF. The CDR3 nucleotides are TGTGCCAGCAGCTTGGAGGCAGGGATGAACACTGAAGCTTTCTTT. The V call is TRBV5-4, the J call TRBJ1-1, with D possibly matching TRBD1 (5 bases). Per germline, CDR1 SGHNT and CDR2 YYREEE (reference sequence). The CDR3 covers 15 residues. With 0 bases removed from V and 0 bases from J, the gap between germline ends came to 9 bases.

The genes are TRBV15 and TRBJ2-7; 8 positions agree with TRBD1. The CDR3 spans 17 residues. CDR1 LNHNV and CDR2 YYDKDF come from the germline V gene (reference sequence). V shed 0 bases and J 1 base; nucleotides not matched to a gene: 8. This CDR3 reads CATSRDIRTGPSYEQYF. CDR3 nucleotide sequence: TGTGCCACCAGCAGAGATATACGGACAGGGCCTTCCTACGAGCAGTACTTC.

The chain recombines TRBV6-5 with TRBJ2-3; no clear D gene. The CDR3 covers 14 residues. Looked up from germline, CDR1 is MNHEY and CDR2 is SVGAGI. Between the trimmed V and J ends, which lost 2 bases and 1 base, there was a span of 7 bases. In DNA, the CDR3 is TGTGCCAGCAGTTACCTGACCCGCACAGATACGCAGTATTTT. This codes for CASSYLTRTDTQYF.

Here the CDR3 DNA reads TGTGCCAGCAGCTTGTTAGGGCAGAACACTGAAGCTTTCTTT. Translating gives CASSLLGQNTEAFF. The chain recombines TRBV5-5 with TRBJ1-1; D is undetermined. Trimming pared 1 base from V and 1 base from J, leaving 8 bases between. Germline CDR1 reads SGHKS; CDR2 reads YYEKEE (reference sequence). The CDR3 contains 14 residues.

The gene calls are TRBV10-3 and TRBJ1-2, with D possibly matching TRBD1 (6 bases). V lost 5 bases to trimming and J lost 6 bases, with 7 bases between them. The CDR3 runs 11 residues. Germline CDR1 ENHRY, CDR2 SYGVKD. CDR3 loop: CAISSGDGYTF. CDR3 coding DNA: TGTGCCATCAGTTCAGGGGATGGCTACACCTTC.

CDR3 coding DNA: TGTGCCAGCAGTCCCCAGGGGTACGAGCAGTACTTC. It encodes CASSPQGYEQYF. V is TRBV6-5 and J is TRBJ2-7; tentatively, D is TRBD1 (6 bases). Trimming stripped 5 bases from V and 4 bases from J, with 9 bases between. Per the germline V gene, CDR1 is MNHEY and CDR2 is SVGAGI. The length of the CDR3 is 12 residues.

The chain joins TRBV6-6 to TRBJ1-5; D uncertain. Per the germline V gene, CDR1 is MNHNY and CDR2 is SVGAGI (reference sequence). Trimming took 3 bases from V and 3 from J, leaving 3 bases between them. The CDR3 is 12 residues long. The DNA of the CDR3 is TGTGCCAGCAGTTATCTCAATCAGCCCCAGCATTTT. Its translation is CASSYLNQPQHF.

This rearrangement joins TRBV2 to TRBJ1-1, with unresolved D. V was shortened by 6 bases and J by 3 bases, with 14 bases between the two germline ends. Germline-derived CDR1 and CDR2 are SNHLY and FYNNEI. The CDR3 has 14 amino acids. In nucleotides, the CDR3 is TGTGCCAGCAGGCCATCCAGGTCGGACACTGAAGCTTTCTTT. Translated: CASRPSRSDTEAFF.

This chain links TRBV6-6 with TRBJ2-7; D is undetermined. The V gene lost 7 bases and the J gene lost 6 bases, with 16 bases spanning the gap. The V gene's germline CDR1 is MNHNY and CDR2 SVGAGI (reference sequence). The CDR3 loop spans 13 amino acids. CDR3 amino acids: CASTYRQSGEQYF. The CDR3 DNA sequence: TGTGCCAGCACCTACCGACAATCGGGCGAGCAGTACTTC.

As DNA, the CDR3 is TGTGCCAGCGGGGGGGCCGAGCAGTACTTC. Its translation is CASGGAEQYF. This sequence joins TRBV7-9 and TRBJ2-7, with D maybe TRBD2 (7 bases). The CDR3 extends over 10 amino acids. V lost 8 bases and J lost 6, with 8 bases in between. In germline, CDR1 is SEHNR, CDR2 FQNEAQ (reference sequence).

CDR3 DNA sequence: TGTGCCAGCAGTTACCTCACTAGCGGGGGGCCGGGCGGGCAGTACTTC. Its translation: CASSYLTSGGPGGQYF. V gene TRBV6-5 combines with J gene TRBJ2-7; TRBD2 matches at 12 bases. Germline CDR1 MNHEY, CDR2 SVGAGI. CDR3 length: 16 amino acids. J gave up 9 bases and V 2 bases, and 11 bases lay outside the gene matches.

This chain links TRBV19 with TRBJ2-1, with D perhaps TRBD2 (5 bases). The germline V and J ends were trimmed by 3 bases and 7 bases, with 7 bases remaining between them. Per the germline V gene, CDR1 is LNHDA and CDR2 is SQIVND (reference sequence). The CDR3 totals 12 residues. This chain's CDR3 is CASSITGNEQFF. Here the CDR3 DNA reads TGTGCCAGTAGTATCACGGGGAATGAGCAGTTCTTC.

This sequence joins TRBV11-2 and TRBJ1-1, with D possibly being TRBD1 (6 bases). CDR1 and CDR2 (germline): SGHAT, FQNNGV. Deletions cut 3 bases from V and 5 bases from J, with 10 bases between. CDR3 length equals 13 residues. The CDR3 loop reads CASSFQRGTEAFF. In DNA form, the CDR3 reads TGTGCCAGCAGCTTTCAGAGGGGGACTGAAGCTTTCTTT. Filled out from reference TRBV11-2 and TRBJ1-1, the complete variable domain reads EAGVAQSPRYKIIEKRQSVAFWCNPISGHATLYWYQQILGQGPKLLIQFQNNGVVDDSQLPKDRFSAERLKGVDSTLKIQPAKLEDSAVYLCASSFQRGTEAFFGQGTRLTVV.